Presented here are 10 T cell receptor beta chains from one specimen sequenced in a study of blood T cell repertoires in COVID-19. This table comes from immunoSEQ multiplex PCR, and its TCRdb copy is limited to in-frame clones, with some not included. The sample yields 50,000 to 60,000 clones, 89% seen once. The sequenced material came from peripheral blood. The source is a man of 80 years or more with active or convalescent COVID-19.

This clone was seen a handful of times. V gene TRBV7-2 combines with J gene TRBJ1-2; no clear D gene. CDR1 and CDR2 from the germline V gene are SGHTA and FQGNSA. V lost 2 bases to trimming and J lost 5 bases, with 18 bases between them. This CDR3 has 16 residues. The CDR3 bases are TGTGCCAGCAGCTTAACAGCTGGGCTAAGAGATTATGGCTACACCTTC. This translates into CASSLTAGLRDYGYTF.

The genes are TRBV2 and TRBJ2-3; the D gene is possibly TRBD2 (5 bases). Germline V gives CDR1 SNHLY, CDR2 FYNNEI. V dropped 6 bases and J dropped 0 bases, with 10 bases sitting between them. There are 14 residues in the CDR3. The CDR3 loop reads CASRKRSSTDTQYF. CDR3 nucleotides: TGTGCCAGCAGGAAGCGGAGCAGCACAGATACGCAGTATTTT. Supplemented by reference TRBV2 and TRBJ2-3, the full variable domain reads EPEVTQTPSHQVTQMGQEVILRCVPISNHLYFYWYRQILGQKVEFLVSFYNNEISEKSEIFDDQFSVERPDGSNFTLKIRSTKLEDSAMYFCASRKRSSTDTQYFGPGTRLTVL.

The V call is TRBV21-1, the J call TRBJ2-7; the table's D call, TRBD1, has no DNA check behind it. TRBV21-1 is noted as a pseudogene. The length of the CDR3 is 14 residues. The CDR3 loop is CASSYRDIVYEQYF. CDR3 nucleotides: TGTGCCAGCAGCTACAGGGATATTGTCTACGAGCAGTACTTC.

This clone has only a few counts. This chain's CDR3 is CASSIGQGRSYEQYF. The CDR3 coding sequence is TGTGCCAGCTCAATCGGACAGGGGAGATCCTACGAGCAGTACTTC. The J gene is TRBJ2-7, the V gene TRBV18; 9 nucleotides line up with TRBD1. The CDR3 runs to 15 residues. J was trimmed by 1 base and V by 5 bases; bases with no gene match: 6. CDR1 and CDR2 from the germline V gene are KGHSH and LQKENI.

The CDR3 nucleotides are TGTGCCAGCAGCCCCCAATTCTACGAGCAGTACTTC. Encoded protein: CASSPQFYEQYF. The J gene is TRBJ2-7, the V gene TRBV11-2; D uncertain. The CDR3 is made up of 12 amino acids. Trimming took 5 bases from V and 3 from J, leaving 8 bases between them. Germline assignment: CDR1 SGHAT and CDR2 FQNNGV.

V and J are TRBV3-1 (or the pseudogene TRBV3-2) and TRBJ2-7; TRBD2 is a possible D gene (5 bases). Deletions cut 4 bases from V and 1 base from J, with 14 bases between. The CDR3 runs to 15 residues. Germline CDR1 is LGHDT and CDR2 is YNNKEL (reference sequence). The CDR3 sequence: CASSPGFVGSYEQYF. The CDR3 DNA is TGTGCCAGCAGCCCGGGATTCGTAGGATCCTACGAGCAGTACTTC.

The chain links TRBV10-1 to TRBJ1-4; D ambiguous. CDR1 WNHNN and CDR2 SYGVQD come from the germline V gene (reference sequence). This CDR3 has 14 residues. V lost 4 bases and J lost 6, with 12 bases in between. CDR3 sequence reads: CASSVTGSDEKLFF. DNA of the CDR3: TGCGCCAGCAGTGTGACGGGTTCCGATGAAAAACTGTTTTTT.

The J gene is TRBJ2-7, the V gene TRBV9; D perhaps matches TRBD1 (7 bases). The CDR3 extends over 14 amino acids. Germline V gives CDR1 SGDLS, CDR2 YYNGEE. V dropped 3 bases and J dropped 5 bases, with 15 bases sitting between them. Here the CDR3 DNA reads TGTGCCAGCAGCGGGGAGCAGGGGGGCAACGAGCAGTACTTC. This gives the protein CASSGEQGGNEQYF.

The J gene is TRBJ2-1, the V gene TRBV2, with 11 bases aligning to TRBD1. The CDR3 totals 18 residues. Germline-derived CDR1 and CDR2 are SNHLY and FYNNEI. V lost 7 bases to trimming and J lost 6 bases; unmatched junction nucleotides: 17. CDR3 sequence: CASIATRNSGTGGNEQFF. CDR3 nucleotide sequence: TGTGCCAGCATCGCAACTAGAAATTCCGGGACAGGGGGCAATGAGCAGTTCTTC.

The CDR3 DNA follows: TGTGCCAGCAGCTACCGAGGACAGGGGTCAGATACGCAGTATTTT. It is translated as CASSYRGQGSDTQYF. The chain couples TRBV6-6 to TRBJ2-3; 9 bases line up with TRBD1. Germline-derived CDR1 and CDR2 are MNHNY and SVGAGI (reference sequence). V gave up 6 bases and J gave up 4 bases; unmatched junction bases: 8. The CDR3 is 15 amino acids.